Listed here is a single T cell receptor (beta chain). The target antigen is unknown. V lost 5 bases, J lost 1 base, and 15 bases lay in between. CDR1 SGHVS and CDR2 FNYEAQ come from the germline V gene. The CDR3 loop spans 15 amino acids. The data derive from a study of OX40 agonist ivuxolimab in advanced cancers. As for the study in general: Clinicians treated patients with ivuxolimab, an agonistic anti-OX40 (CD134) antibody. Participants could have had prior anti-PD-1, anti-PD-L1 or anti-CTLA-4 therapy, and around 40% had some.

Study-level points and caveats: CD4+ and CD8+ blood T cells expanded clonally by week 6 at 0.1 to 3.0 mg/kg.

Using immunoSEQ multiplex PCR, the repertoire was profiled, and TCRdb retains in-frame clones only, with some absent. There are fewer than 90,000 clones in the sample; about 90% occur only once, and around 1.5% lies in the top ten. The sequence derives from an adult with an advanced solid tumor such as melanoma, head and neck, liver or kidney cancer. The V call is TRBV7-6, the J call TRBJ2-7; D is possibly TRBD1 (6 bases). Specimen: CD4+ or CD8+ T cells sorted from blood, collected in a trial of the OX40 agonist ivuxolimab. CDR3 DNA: TGTGCCAGCAGCCTCACACCACAGGGTTCCTACGAGCAGTACTTC. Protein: CASSLTPQGSYEQYF.